The source of this TCR beta chain is a study of beta chain features in type 1 diabetes. Turning to the study itself: Regarding age, gender and cell yields, patients proved similar to healthy donors.

Study observations and caveats: The study found moderately but significantly shorter TCRB CDR3s in all four CD4+ subsets of Type 1 diabetes patients.

Cells sorted by CD45RO/CCR7/CD25/CD127/CD95/CD27 comprised CD4+ naive, central memory, regulatory and stem cell-like memory cells. Expressed TCRB transcripts were sequenced after all isolated RNA was converted to cDNA. Method: immunoSEQ multiplex PCR; TCRdb's copy keeps in-frame clones and lacks some. The data show over 55,000 clones, about 50% seen once. V lost 5 bases and J lost 7; bases outside the gene matches: 11. Germline CDR1 and CDR2: SGHTA and FQGTGA. There are 15 residues in the CDR3. A word on this clone: Antigen specificity is unknown.

The clonotype comes from a woman in her thirties or forties with type 1 diabetes. The chain joins TRBV7-3 to TRBJ2-1, with 7 bases aligning to TRBD2. Source material: Tregs from blood. The CDR3 region has the DNA TGTGCCAGCAGCCTACTTGGGAGGGCCGGAAATGAGCAGTTCTTC. Translation gives CASSLLGRAGNEQFF.